The 28 T cell receptor beta chains below all came from one sample that was sequenced in a study of shared clonotypes between healthy human individuals. TCRdb's table, derived via immunoSEQ multiplex PCR, lists solely in-frame clones and lacks some. The repertoire holds roughly 2.6 million clones, around nine tenths seen once, with more than 0.12% in the top ten. The source material was naive CD4+ T cells sorted from blood. The subset denotes: CD45RA+ positively selected. The receptors originated from a man aged 18 to 29 in good health.

As regards this clone: The same CDR3 arises from other DNA sequences in this sample as well. The V gene is TRBV5-1, the J gene TRBJ2-7; D not certain. This CDR3 has 14 amino acids. The germline V gene has CDR1 SGHRS and CDR2 YFSETQ. Trimming left V 2 bases short and J 0 bases short, with 9 bases between. The CDR3 DNA follows: TGCGCCAGCAGCTTAGTTCCCGGCTCCTACGAGCAGTACTTC. Its translation: CASSLVPGSYEQYF.

This chain connects TRBV11-3 to TRBJ2-7, with a possible D match to TRBD1 (6 bases). Trimming pared 5 bases from V and 2 bases from J, leaving 13 bases between. CDR3 length equals 14 residues. CDR1 and CDR2 from the germline V gene are SGHNT and YENEEA. The CDR3 protein is CASSRQGQPYEQYF. For the CDR3, the DNA is TGTGCCAGCAGCCGCCAAGGACAGCCCTACGAGCAGTACTTC.

The V and J genes are TRBV10-2 and TRBJ2-4; a possible D gene is TRBD1 (6 bases). The germline V gene encodes CDR1 WSHSY and CDR2 SAAADI. There are 19 residues in the CDR3. Trimming took off 0 bases at V and 1 base at J, with 19 bases between the two ends. This chain's CDR3 is CASSESSFQGKRAKNIQYF. For the CDR3, the DNA is TGCGCCAGCAGTGAGTCGAGTTTCCAGGGGAAGAGGGCCAAAAACATTCAGTACTTC.

For the CDR3, the DNA is TGTGCCAGCAGGCCCTGGGACAGGGAGTGCCCGTATGGCTACACCTTC. It specifies CASRPWDRECPYGYTF. The chain is built from TRBV9 and TRBJ1-2, with 9 positions matching TRBD1. This CDR3 is built from 16 residues. V was pared by 5 bases and J by 5 bases, with 13 bases of the junction left unmatched. Germline CDR1 is SGDLS and CDR2 is YYNGEE.

The rearrangement uses TRBV30 and TRBJ2-7; 9 bases are a match to TRBD1. J gave up 5 bases and V 1 base, and 6 bases lay outside the gene matches. Germline V gene sequence: CDR1 GTSNPN, CDR2 SVGIG (reference sequence). CDR3 length: 14 amino acids. For the CDR3, the DNA is TGTGCCTGGAGTGACGGACAGGGGCGGAACGAGCAGTACTTC. This translates into CAWSDGQGRNEQYF.

This clone was seen a single time. The chain uses TRBV5-1 and TRBJ2-3; TRBD1 agrees at 8 bases. Germline trimming cut 3 bases from V and 4 bases from J; bases unmatched to any gene: 1. The germline V gene encodes CDR1 SGHRS and CDR2 YFSETQ. This CDR3 spans 13 amino acids. CDR3 loop: CASSWTGPDTQYF. The CDR3 coding sequence is TGCGCCAGCAGCTGGACAGGGCCAGATACGCAGTATTTT. Supplemented by reference TRBV5-1 and TRBJ2-3, the full variable domain reads KAGVTQTPRYLIKTRGQQVTLSCSPISGHRSVSWYQQTPGQGLQFLFEYFSETQRNKGNFPGRFSGRQFSNSRSEMNVSTLELGDSALYLCASSWTGPDTQYFGPGTRLTVL.

This clone was seen a single time. Other DNA sequences from this sample encode an identical CDR3 as well. This chain connects TRBV4-1 to TRBJ1-4; D uncertain. The V gene's germline CDR1 is MGHRA and CDR2 YSYEKL. The ends were cut back, 0 bases at V and 0 bases at J, with 5 bases in the middle. This CDR3 contains 15 residues. This CDR3 is CASSQEAATNEKLFF. DNA for the CDR3: TGCGCCAGCAGCCAAGAGGCAGCAACTAATGAAAAACTGTTTTTT.

The V and J genes are TRBV7-2 and TRBJ1-2, with D unclear. Trimming removed 4 bases from V and 7 bases from J, with 10 bases in between. CDR1 is SGHTA and CDR2 is FQGNSA in the germline V gene. The CDR3 contains 12 residues. The CDR3: CASSSLLGGYTF. The CDR3 DNA reads TGTGCCAGCAGCTCCCTATTAGGTGGCTACACCTTC.

This clone was picked up one time. This chain uses TRBV7-9 with TRBJ1-1; no clear D gene. Germline CDR1 and CDR2: SEHNR and FQNEAQ (reference sequence). The germline V and J ends were trimmed by 5 bases and 8 bases, with 18 bases remaining between them. CDR3 length: 14 residues. In nucleotides, the CDR3 is TGTGCCAGCAGCCTATTCTCCCCTAAGGTAGAAGCTTTCTTT. Its protein product is CASSLFSPKVEAFF.

The gene calls are TRBV18 and TRBJ2-1; no clear D gene. The germline V gene encodes CDR1 KGHSH and CDR2 LQKENI. The CDR3 sequence is 14 residues long. Trimming stripped 2 bases from V and 4 bases from J, with 9 bases between. The CDR3 sequence: CASSPGQQYNEQFF. The DNA for the CDR3 is TGTGCCAGCTCACCAGGGCAACAGTACAATGAGCAGTTCTTC.

The chain combines TRBV4-2 with TRBJ1-2; TRBD1 is a possible D gene (5 bases). Trimming pared 2 bases from V and 4 bases from J, leaving 8 bases between. The CDR3 totals 13 residues. Per germline, CDR1 LGHNA and CDR2 YNFKEQ. This CDR3 reads CASSQQGFYGYTF. In DNA, the CDR3 is TGTGCCAGCAGCCAACAGGGTTTCTATGGCTACACCTTC.

This rearrangement joins TRBV6-5 to TRBJ2-1, with 9 nucleotides matching TRBD1. This CDR3 contains 14 residues. Germline CDR1 MNHEY, CDR2 SVGAGI. Trimming at V came to 6 bases and at J to 6 bases, leaving 6 bases not matched to a gene. CDR3 amino acids: CASRPGQGFNEQFF. CDR3 nucleotide sequence: TGTGCCAGCAGGCCGGGACAGGGTTTCAATGAGCAGTTCTTC.

This clone was seen a few times. This chain joins TRBV4-2 and TRBJ1-6; the D gene is possibly TRBD1 (6 bases). Between the trimmed V and J ends, which lost 0 bases and 9 bases, there was a span of 9 bases. Per the germline V gene, CDR1 is LGHNA and CDR2 is YNFKEQ. This CDR3 has 14 amino acids. The CDR3 is CASSQDRGGSPLHF. The CDR3 coding sequence is TGTGCCAGCAGCCAAGACAGGGGAGGTTCACCCCTCCACTTT.

The chain joins TRBV28 to TRBJ1-1; no definite D call. In germline, CDR1 is MDHEN, CDR2 SYDVKM. The V end lost 3 bases, the J end lost 1 base, and 9 bases lay between the germline ends. The CDR3 is 14 residues long. Here the CDR3 reads CASSFDVPNTEAFF. As DNA, the CDR3 is TGTGCCAGCAGTTTCGACGTCCCGAACACTGAAGCTTTCTTT. The full variable domain, in which reference TRBV28 and TRBJ1-1 provide the parts outside the CDR3, is DVKVTQSSRYLVKRTGEKVFLECVQDMDHENMFWYRQDPGLGLRLIYFSYDVKMKEKGDIPEGYSVSREKKERFSLILESASTNQTSMYLCASSFDVPNTEAFFGQGTRLTVV.

This clone occurred a few times. The chain is built from TRBV10-3 and TRBJ1-2; 12 nucleotides line up with TRBD1. Germline V gives CDR1 ENHRY, CDR2 SYGVKD. The CDR3 is 14 residues long. V shed 7 bases, J shed 7 bases, and the junction held 7 bases outside the gene matches. CDR3 sequence reads: CAIIPGQGATGYTF. The CDR3 DNA sequence: TGTGCCATCATCCCGGGACAGGGGGCGACTGGCTACACCTTC.

The rearrangement joins TRBV28 to TRBJ1-5, with a tentative D call TRBD1 (5 bases). Trimming took 6 bases from V and 7 from J, leaving 19 bases between them. This CDR3 spans 15 amino acids. Germline V gives CDR1 MDHEN, CDR2 SYDVKM. The CDR3 DNA follows: TGTGCCAGCAGGCCGCGACAGTTTGTGCACCAGCCCCAGCATTTT. Translation gives CASRPRQFVHQPQHF.

V gene TRBV28 combines with J gene TRBJ1-2; 11 nucleotides align to TRBD1. Germline V gene sequence: CDR1 MDHEN, CDR2 SYDVKM. This CDR3 region has 12 residues. Unmatched junction bases numbered 4, after V lost 6 bases and J lost 10 bases. The chain's CDR3 is CASSLGQGDYTF. The CDR3, as DNA: TGTGCCAGCAGCCTGGGACAGGGGGACTACACCTTC.

This chain joins TRBV6-6 and TRBJ2-5, with 10 nucleotides matching TRBD2. Germline values: CDR1 MNHNY, CDR2 SVGAGI (reference sequence). V lost 8 bases and J lost 3; bases outside the gene matches: 6. This CDR3 is built from 14 residues. In nucleotides, the CDR3 is TGTGCCAGCCGGAGGACTAGCGGTGAAGAGACCCAGTACTTC. It is translated as CASRRTSGEETQYF.

The J gene is TRBJ2-5, the V gene TRBV27, with 11 bases matching TRBD2. This CDR3 has 15 residues. Germline loops: CDR1 MNHEY, CDR2 SMNVEV (reference sequence). Germline trimming cut 5 bases from V and 1 base from J; bases unmatched to any gene: 3. The CDR3 sequence is CASSRLAGFQETQYF. In nucleotides, the CDR3 is TGTGCCAGCAGTCGACTAGCGGGATTCCAAGAGACCCAGTACTTC.

The rearrangement joins TRBV7-2 to TRBJ1-1; the D gene is possibly TRBD1 (6 bases). V was trimmed by 8 bases and J by 1 base, leaving 14 bases between them. There are 14 residues in the CDR3. CDR1 is SGHTA, CDR2 FQGNSA, per germline. This CDR3 reads CASSAQGWNTEAFF. The CDR3 coding sequence is TGTGCCAGCTCGGCGCAGGGGTGGAACACTGAAGCTTTCTTT.

The V gene is TRBV28, the J gene TRBJ1-1, with D maybe TRBD1 (6 bases). The germline gives CDR1 MDHEN, CDR2 SYDVKM. This CDR3 has 13 amino acids. Trimming left V 4 bases short and J 5 bases short, with 11 bases between. Written as DNA, the CDR3 is TGTGCCAGCAGTTCCCACAGGGTTACTGAAGCTTTCTTT. Translation: CASSSHRVTEAFF.

This clone has just one count. V is TRBV6-5 and J is TRBJ2-5, with D possibly matching TRBD2 (6 bases). The V end lost 3 bases, the J end lost 5 bases, and 13 bases lay between the germline ends. The germline V gene encodes CDR1 MNHEY and CDR2 SVGAGI. The CDR3 spans 14 residues. The CDR3, as DNA: TGTGCCAGCAGTTATTCAGGGAGGTCCGAGACCCAGTACTTC. Its protein is CASSYSGRSETQYF.

The chain carries TRBV7-9 and TRBJ2-2; no clear D. V gave up 5 bases and J gave up 1 base, with 14 bases separating them. The CDR3 spans 16 residues. Germline V gene sequence: CDR1 SEHNR, CDR2 FQNEAQ (reference sequence). In DNA form, the CDR3 reads TGTGCCAGCAGCCTATGGGGTACAATGAACACCGGGGAGCTGTTTTTT. Translation: CASSLWGTMNTGELFF.

The chain has TRBV19 and TRBJ1-1; D remains ambiguous. Germline V gene lookup returns CDR1 LNHDA and CDR2 SQIVND (reference sequence). V lost 2 bases and J 5 bases, leaving 15 bases between the germline ends. This CDR3 is 15 amino acids long. The DNA for the CDR3 is TGTGCCAGTAGTATAATAAAGCTTGGTTGGACTGAAGCTTTCTTT. Amino acids: CASSIIKLGWTEAFF.

CDR3: CASSRMRTTIGPYNEQFF. CDR3 coding DNA: TGTGCCAGCAGCCGGATGAGGACCACGATAGGGCCGTACAATGAGCAGTTCTTC. The gene calls are TRBV7-9 and TRBJ2-1; D is unclear. The V end was cut by 5 bases, the J end by 4 bases, with 24 bases between. This CDR3 comprises 18 residues. Germline V CDR1 and CDR2: SEHNR, FQNEAQ (reference sequence).

The chain couples TRBV2 to TRBJ1-6; the match to TRBD1 covers 9 bases. Germline assignment: CDR1 SNHLY and CDR2 FYNNEI. The trim removed 6 bases at V and 10 bases at J, leaving 10 bases unmatched. The CDR3 contains 15 residues. The CDR3 DNA reads as TGTGCCAGCAGAGAAACAGGGGGCGCAGGGTCACCCCTCCACTTT. This gives the protein CASRETGGAGSPLHF. The full variable domain, with the rest looked up from reference TRBV2 and TRBJ1-6, is EPEVTQTPSHQVTQMGQEVILRCVPISNHLYFYWYRQILGQKVEFLVSFYNNEISEKSEIFDDQFSVERPDGSNFTLKIRSTKLEDSAMYFCASRETGGAGSPLHFGNGTRLTVT.

The chain has TRBV4-1 and TRBJ1-2; 7 nucleotides match TRBD1. With V trimmed by 3 bases and J by 4 bases, 5 bases remained unmatched. The germline CDR1 and CDR2 sequences are MGHRA and YSYEKL. The CDR3 has 14 residues. CDR3 sequence: CASSQGQLFYGYTF. The CDR3 coding sequence is TGCGCCAGCAGCCAGGGACAGCTGTTCTATGGCTACACCTTC.

The chain employs TRBV19 and TRBJ2-3; 10 bases line up with TRBD2. The CDR3 sequence is 15 residues long. CDR1 and CDR2 from the germline V gene are LNHDA and SQIVND (reference sequence). V lost 5 bases and J lost 6; bases outside the gene matches: 8. In DNA, the CDR3 is TGTGCCAGTAGTCCTAAGCGGGAGGGGGGGGATACGCAGTATTTT. This gives the protein CASSPKREGGDTQYF.